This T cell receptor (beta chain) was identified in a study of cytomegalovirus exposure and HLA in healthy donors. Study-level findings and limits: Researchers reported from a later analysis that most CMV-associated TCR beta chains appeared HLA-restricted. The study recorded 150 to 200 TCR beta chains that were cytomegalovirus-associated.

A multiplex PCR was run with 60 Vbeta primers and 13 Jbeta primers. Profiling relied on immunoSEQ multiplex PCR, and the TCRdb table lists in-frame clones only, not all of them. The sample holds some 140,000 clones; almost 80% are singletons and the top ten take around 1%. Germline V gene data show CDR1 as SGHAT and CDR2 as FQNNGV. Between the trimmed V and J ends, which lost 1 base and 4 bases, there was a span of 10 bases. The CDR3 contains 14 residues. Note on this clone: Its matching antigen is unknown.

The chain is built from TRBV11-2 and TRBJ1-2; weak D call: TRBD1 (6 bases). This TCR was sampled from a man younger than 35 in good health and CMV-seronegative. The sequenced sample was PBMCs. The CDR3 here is CASSLGLGGYGYTF. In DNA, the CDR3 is TGTGCCAGCAGCTTAGGTCTAGGGGGCTATGGCTACACCTTC.